This T cell receptor beta chain was recovered during a study of blood T cell repertoires in COVID-19. This CDR3 region has 13 residues. Deletions cut 3 bases from V and 0 bases from J, with 3 bases between. In the authors' methods: Using reference gene primer amplification, nucleated cell counts were estimated. The repertoire was sequenced with immunoSEQ multiplex PCR; TCRdb's copy has only in-frame clones and lacks some. The D gene and trimming were derived from the DNA, and the V and J assignments and clone size from that table. The sample yields 200,000 to 250,000 clones, 75% to 90% seen once. The clonotype originates from a woman between 25 and 40 years old who had recovered from COVID-19. This chain connects TRBV12-3 or TRBV12-4 to TRBJ1-5; D not certain. The source material was peripheral blood. CDR3 amino acids: CASSLYSNQPQHF. The CDR3 DNA reads as TGTGCCAGCAGTTTGTATAGCAATCAGCCCCAGCATTTT.